One TCR beta chain is described in this entry. The protocol was immunoSEQ multiplex PCR, while the TCRdb copy is restricted to in-frame clones and leaves out a portion. The table has about 22,000 clones, 80% to 90% seen once. These data belong to a study of monozygotic twins with cystic fibrosis. This CDR3 contains 11 residues. Germline V gene data show CDR1 as MNHNS and CDR2 as SASEGT. V was shortened by 10 bases and J by 4 bases, with 11 bases between the two germline ends. Sequencing used blood. This chain uses TRBV6-1 with TRBJ2-7; D possibly matches TRBD1 or TRBD2 (6 bases each). This clonotype was obtained from a woman aged 30 to 39 with cystic fibrosis. CDR3 sequence: CAIGGGYEQYF. The CDR3 bases are TGTGCCATCGGGGGCGGTTACGAGCAGTACTTC.